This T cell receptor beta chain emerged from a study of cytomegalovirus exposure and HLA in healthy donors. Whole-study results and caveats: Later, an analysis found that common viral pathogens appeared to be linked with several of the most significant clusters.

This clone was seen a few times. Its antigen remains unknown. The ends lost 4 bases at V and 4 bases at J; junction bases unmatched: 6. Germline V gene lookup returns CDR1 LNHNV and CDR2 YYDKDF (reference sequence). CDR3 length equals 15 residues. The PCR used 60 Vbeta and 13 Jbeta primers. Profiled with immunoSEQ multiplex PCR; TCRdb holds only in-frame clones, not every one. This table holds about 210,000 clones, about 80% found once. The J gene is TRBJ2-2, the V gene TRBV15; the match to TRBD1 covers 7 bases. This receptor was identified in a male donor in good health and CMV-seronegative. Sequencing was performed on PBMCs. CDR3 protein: CATSITAGGTGELFF. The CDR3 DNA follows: TGTGCCACCAGCATTACTGCAGGGGGCACCGGGGAGCTGTTTTTT.